These 18 T cell receptor beta chains originate from one sample sequenced in a study of T cell repertoires in cytomegalovirus infection (dated 2019 in TCRdb). TCRdb names Illumina HiSeq 1500 as the instrument used. TCRdb applied fastp at Q25 and MiXCR to the public reads, then kept only in-frame beta chains. When rows share a CDR3 protein, they turn into one entry using the most common DNA and genes. The sample contains over 200,000 distinct CDR3 sequences, about 13% of them found a single time. Together, the top ten hold around 8.7% of the sample. Sequencing was carried out using PBMCs. The receptors originated from a human donor in good health (CMV status not recorded). Some clones in this sample may be carry-over from other donors' samples.

This clonotype was seen at least ten times. The gene calls are TRBV7-6 and TRBJ1-6; TRBD1 might be the D (5 bases). Germline values: CDR1 SGHVS, CDR2 FNYEAQ. Deletions cut 1 base from V and 7 bases from J, with 8 bases between. The CDR3 runs to 14 residues. The CDR3 is CASSLDPGNSPLHF. The CDR3 nucleotides read TGTGCCAGCAGCTTAGACCCAGGGAATTCACCCCTCCACTTT.

The sample holds a few counts of this clonotype. The chain employs TRBV5-6 and TRBJ1-5; 10 bases are a match to TRBD1. CDR3 length equals 17 residues. Per germline, CDR1 SGHDT and CDR2 YYEEEE. V dropped 3 bases and J dropped 2; count of bases not matched to a gene: 8. The CDR3 coding sequence is TGTGCCAGCAGCTATGGACAGGGGGGAGTTGGCAATCAGCCCCAGCATTTT. Translating gives CASSYGQGGVGNQPQHF.

This clonotype appeared a few times. CDR3 amino acids: CASSLLPGAGDREQYF. The CDR3 coding sequence is TGTGCCAGCAGTCTCCTCCCAGGGGCGGGAGATCGCGAGCAGTACTTC. The rearrangement uses TRBV28 and TRBJ2-7; TRBD2 is a possible D gene (7 bases). The germline V gene has CDR1 MDHEN and CDR2 SYDVKM. The length of the CDR3 is 16 residues. Trimming removed 5 bases from V and 6 bases from J, with 23 bases in between. Full variable domain (missing parts from reference TRBV28 and TRBJ2-7): DVKVTQSSRYLVKRTGEKVFLECVQDMDHENMFWYRQDPGLGLRLIYFSYDVKMKEKGDIPEGYSVSREKKERFSLILESASTNQTSMYLCASSLLPGAGDREQYFGPGTRLTVT.

This clonotype came up a few times. The chain combines TRBV14 with TRBJ2-7, with D tentatively TRBD2 (6 bases). This CDR3 comprises 11 residues. Trimming stripped 8 bases from V and 3 bases from J, with 8 bases between. Germline-derived CDR1 and CDR2 are SGHDN and FVKESK. The CDR3 loop is CASGLLYEQYF. CDR3 nucleotides: TGTGCCAGCGGACTACTCTACGAGCAGTACTTC.

This clonotype was seen ten or more times. The chain combines TRBV6-1 with TRBJ1-1, with 7 nucleotides matching TRBD1. The CDR3 consists of 17 residues. J was trimmed by 4 bases and V by 5 bases; bases with no gene match: 16. Germline CDR1 reads MNHNS; CDR2 reads SASEGT. The CDR3 protein is CASSRWDSGIKITEAFF. CDR3 bases: TGTGCCAGCAGTCGTTGGGACAGTGGTATTAAGATCACTGAAGCTTTCTTT.

In its sample, this clonotype was seen a few times. This chain links TRBV7-3 with TRBJ1-2, with D hard to call. Deletions cut 4 bases from V and 4 bases from J, with 10 bases between. Looked up from germline, CDR1 is SGHTA and CDR2 is FQGTGA. The CDR3 loop spans 13 amino acids. CDR3 sequence: CASSSSALYGYTF. CDR3 in DNA: TGTGCCAGCAGCTCTTCGGCCCTCTATGGCTACACCTTC.

The chain employs TRBV18 and TRBJ1-2; 8 bases agree with TRBD1. From germline, CDR1 is KGHSH and CDR2 LQKENI. Trimming took 3 bases from V and 5 from J; bases not matched to a gene: 17. The CDR3 has 18 residues. This CDR3 is CASSPPGTRDRKIYGYTF. In DNA form, the CDR3 reads TGTGCCAGCTCACCCCCCGGTACCCGGGACAGGAAGATTTATGGCTACACCTTC.

This clonotype was recorded at least ten times. The chain is built from TRBV4-2 and TRBJ2-1; TRBD1 is a possible D gene (6 bases). The CDR3 length is 15 residues. Trimming shortened V by 4 bases and J by 9 bases, and 19 bases separated the two germline ends. CDR1 and CDR2 from the germline V gene are LGHNA and YNFKEQ. The CDR3 loop is CASSPGPLGTSEQFF. DNA for the CDR3: TGTGCCAGCAGCCCGGGACCACTAGGGACAAGTGAGCAGTTCTTC.

This clonotype has ten or more counts. V gene TRBV6-1 combines with J gene TRBJ1-1; D perhaps matches TRBD1 (6 bases). The CDR3 runs 13 residues. The V and J ends lost 6 bases and 1 base respectively, with 9 bases between them. Germline V CDR1 and CDR2: MNHNS, SASEGT. Here the CDR3 reads CASSRGQNTEAFF. CDR3 nucleotide sequence: TGTGCCAGCAGCAGGGGACAGAACACTGAAGCTTTCTTT.

As regards this clonotype: Given a much more abundant clone one base away, this may be a read error. The chain links TRBV5-6 to TRBJ2-7; D might be TRBD2 (5 bases). Deletions cut 3 bases from V and 3 bases from J, with 16 bases between. Germline V gene data show CDR1 as SGHDT and CDR2 as YYEEEE. The CDR3 has 15 amino acids. The CDR3 nucleotides read TGTGCCAGCAGCTCCGGCGGAGGAGAATTCTACGAGCAGTACTTC. Translated: CASSSGGGEFYEQYF.

The CDR3 nucleotides are TGTGCCAGCAGTTACGGAGTAGCGGGAGGAACCACCTACGAGCAGTACTTC. Its protein is CASSYGVAGGTTYEQYF. The genes are TRBV6-2 or TRBV6-3 and TRBJ2-7; 10 bases are a match to TRBD2. The CDR3 runs to 17 residues. Germline loops: CDR1 MNHEY, CDR2 SVGEGT. V was clipped by 2 bases and J by 2 bases; unmatched bases: 9.

This clonotype showed up many times. The rearrangement joins TRBV11-2 to TRBJ2-3; D is uncertain. Germline V gene lookup returns CDR1 SGHAT and CDR2 FQNNGV. Trimming left V 4 bases short and J 4 bases short, with 12 bases between. This CDR3 is built from 14 residues. CDR3 coding DNA: TGTGCCAGCAGCTCGCGGAGCCCCGCAGATACGCAGTATTTT. This codes for CASSSRSPADTQYF.

This clonotype was observed a handful of times. The chain has TRBV28 and TRBJ2-3; D call uncertain. Per the germline V gene, CDR1 is MDHEN and CDR2 is SYDVKM. Trimming removed 2 bases from V and 7 bases from J, with 7 bases in between. The CDR3 runs 12 residues. CDR3 nucleotides: TGTGCCAGCAGTTTAACCCTCAATACGCAGTATTTT. This codes for CASSLTLNTQYF.

The chain joins TRBV9 to TRBJ2-2; D uncertain. Germline V gene data show CDR1 as SGDLS and CDR2 as YYNGEE. Trimming took off 2 bases at V and 11 bases at J, with 19 bases between the two ends. This CDR3 has 15 residues. The CDR3 region has the DNA TGTGCCAGCAGCGTTGGAACGAGTGGGGTGGGAGAGCTGTTTTTT. Its translation is CASSVGTSGVGELFF. Using reference TRBV9 and TRBJ2-2 for the parts outside the CDR3, the full variable domain is DSGVTQTPKHLITATGQRVTLRCSPRSGDLSVYWYQQSLDQGLQFLIQYYNGEERAKGNILERFSAQQFPDLHSELNLSSLELGDSALYFCASSVGTSGVGELFFGEGSRLTVL.

This clonotype came up many times. V usage is TRBV19 and J usage is TRBJ1-5, with 7 bases that match TRBD1. V gave up 4 bases and J gave up 3 bases; unmatched junction bases: 6. The length of the CDR3 is 15 residues. CDR1 and CDR2 from the germline V gene are LNHDA and SQIVND (reference sequence). Written as DNA, the CDR3 is TGTGCCAGTAGTAAACCGGGACAGACCAATCAGCCCCAGCATTTT. Translation gives CASSKPGQTNQPQHF.

This sequence joins TRBV19 and TRBJ2-1, with 9 bases matching TRBD2. Trimming at V came to 4 bases and at J to 5 bases, leaving 6 bases not matched to a gene. Germline V CDR1 and CDR2: LNHDA, SQIVND (reference sequence). CDR3 length: 15 amino acids. The CDR3 DNA follows: TGTGCCAGTAGTACACGTGGACTAGCGAACAATGAGCAGTTCTTC. It yields the protein CASSTRGLANNEQFF. Complete variable domain (other parts from reference TRBV19 and TRBJ2-1): DGGITQSPKYLFRKEGQNVTLSCEQNLNHDAMYWYRQDPGQGLRLIYYSQIVNDFQKGDIAEGYSVSREKKESFPLTVTSAQKNPTAFYLCASSTRGLANNEQFFGPGTRLTVL.

This clonotype was seen repeatedly, ten times or more. The genes are TRBV11-2 and TRBJ2-1; 7 bases line up with TRBD2. The CDR3 has 14 residues. Looked up from germline, CDR1 is SGHAT and CDR2 is FQNNGV. V shed 5 bases and J 5 bases; nucleotides not matched to a gene: 6. CDR3 in DNA: TGTGCCAGCAGCCTATTAACTAGCGACAATGAGCAGTTCTTC. This gives the protein CASSLLTSDNEQFF. Full variable domain (rest looked up from reference TRBV11-2 and TRBJ2-1): EAGVAQSPRYKIIEKRQSVAFWCNPISGHATLYWYQQILGQGPKLLIQFQNNGVVDDSQLPKDRFSAERLKGVDSTLKIQPAKLEDSAVYLCASSLLTSDNEQFFGPGTRLTVL.

This clonotype was counted between two and nine times. The J gene is TRBJ2-5, the V gene TRBV6-5; 8 bases align to TRBD1. The trim removed 2 bases at V and 2 bases at J, leaving 1 base unmatched. CDR1 MNHEY and CDR2 SVGAGI come from the germline V gene. The CDR3 covers 14 residues. The CDR3 loop reads CASSYGTGQETQYF. DNA for the CDR3: TGTGCCAGCAGTTACGGGACAGGACAAGAGACCCAGTACTTC.